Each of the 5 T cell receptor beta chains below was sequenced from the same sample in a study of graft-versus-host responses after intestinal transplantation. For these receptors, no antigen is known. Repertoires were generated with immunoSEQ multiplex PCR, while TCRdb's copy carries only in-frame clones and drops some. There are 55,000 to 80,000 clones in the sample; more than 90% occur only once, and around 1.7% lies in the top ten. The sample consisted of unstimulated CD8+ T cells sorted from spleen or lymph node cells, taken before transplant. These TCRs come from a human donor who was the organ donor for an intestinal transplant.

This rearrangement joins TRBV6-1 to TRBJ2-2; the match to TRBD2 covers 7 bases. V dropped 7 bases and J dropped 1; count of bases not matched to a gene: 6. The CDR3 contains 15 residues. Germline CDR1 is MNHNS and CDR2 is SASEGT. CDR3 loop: CASKSGTGNTGELFF. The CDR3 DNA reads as TGTGCCAGCAAGAGCGGGACCGGGAACACCGGGGAGCTGTTTTTT.

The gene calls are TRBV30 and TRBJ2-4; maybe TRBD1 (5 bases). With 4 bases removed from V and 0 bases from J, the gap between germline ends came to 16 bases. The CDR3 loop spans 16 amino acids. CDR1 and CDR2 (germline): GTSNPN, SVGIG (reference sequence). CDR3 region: CAWIPRLGLAKNIQYF. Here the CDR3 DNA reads TGTGCCTGGATCCCTAGGTTGGGGCTAGCCAAAAACATTCAGTACTTC.

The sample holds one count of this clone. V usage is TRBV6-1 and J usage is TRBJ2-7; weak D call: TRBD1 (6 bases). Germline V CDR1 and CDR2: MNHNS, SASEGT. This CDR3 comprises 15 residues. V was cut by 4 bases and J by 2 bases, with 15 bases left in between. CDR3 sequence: CASSALDRTPYEQYF. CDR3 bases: TGTGCCAGCAGTGCCCTCGACAGGACGCCCTACGAGCAGTACTTC.

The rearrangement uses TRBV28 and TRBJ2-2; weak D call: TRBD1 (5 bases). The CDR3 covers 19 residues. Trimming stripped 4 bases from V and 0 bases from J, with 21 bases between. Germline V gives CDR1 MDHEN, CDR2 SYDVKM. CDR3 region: CASSSGDSWASSNTGELFF. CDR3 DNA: TGTGCCAGCAGTTCCGGAGACAGTTGGGCCTCCTCGAACACCGGGGAGCTGTTTTTT.

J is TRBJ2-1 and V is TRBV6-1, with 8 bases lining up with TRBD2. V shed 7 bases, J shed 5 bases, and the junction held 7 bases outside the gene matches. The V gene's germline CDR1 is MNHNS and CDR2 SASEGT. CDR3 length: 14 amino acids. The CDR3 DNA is TGTGCCAGCACTCCGGGAGGGGACCACAATGAGCAGTTCTTC. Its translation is CASTPGGDHNEQFF.